This TCR beta chain was captured in a study of glioma-infiltrating T cells after dendritic cell vaccination. TCRB CDR3 was amplified from 2 ug genomic DNA or less. The primer mix had 60 V beta and 13 J beta primers. Sequencing was performed with immunoSEQ multiplex PCR; in TCRdb, only in-frame clones are kept and a portion is missing. The sample shows under 130,000 clones, roughly 79% of them seen only once. The CDR3 extends over 16 amino acids. V gave up 3 bases and J gave up 1 base; unmatched junction bases: 0. The germline CDR1 and CDR2 sequences are MGHRA and YSYEKL. None of the glioblastoma patients had an isocitrate dehydrogenase mutation.

The rearrangement uses TRBV4-1 and TRBJ2-3, with 14 bases identical to TRBD2. The sequencing used blood, collected before dendritic cell vaccination. The source of this sequence is a human donor with glioblastoma. The CDR3 coding sequence is TGCGCCAGCAGCCAGGGACTAGCGGGAGGCACAGATACGCAGTATTTT. The encoded protein is CASSQGLAGGTDTQYF.